Listed here is a single TCR beta chain. Assay used: immunoSEQ multiplex PCR; TCRdb lists only in-frame clones, some missing. The sample shows 120,000 or so clones, 85% to 95% of them seen only once. From germline, CDR1 is SEHNR and CDR2 FQNEAQ (reference sequence). CDR3 length: 18 amino acids. Trimming cost V 1 base and J 1 base, with 14 bases left between them. This sample was included in a study of control samples from healthy donors and cancer patients. The sample taken for sequencing was blood. The V and J genes are TRBV7-9 and TRBJ2-6, with D perhaps matching TRBD1 (5 bases). This receptor was identified in a man under 40 in good health. Written as DNA, the CDR3 is TGTGCCAGCAGCTTAGGGCTGGGGCAAGGATCTGGGGCCAACGTCCTGACTTTC. It translates to CASSLGLGQGSGANVLTF.